These T cell receptor beta chains were read from a single sample in a study of CD8+CD57+ T cells in acquired aplastic anemia. TCRdb redid the calling of the reads with MiXCR, one entry per CDR3 protein. Among around 130,000 distinct CDR3 sequences listed, 58% were seen once. Sequenced sample: sorted CD4+, CD8+, or CD8+CD57+ T cells (not recorded which) from PBMCs. These receptors were taken from a human donor with aplastic anemia. The CDR3 runs from the conserved cysteine through the conserved F or W. The D gene is left open where the match is weak. Clone size is given for some rows only: seen once, a few or many times, or a class if the clone is expanded.

TRBJ2-5	.	14	TRBV15	many	TGTGCCACCAGCGGCCGAAGGACGATCGAGACCCAGTACTTC	CATSGRRTIETQYF
TRBJ2-3	TRBD2	16	TRBV20-1	many	TGCAGTGCTAGAGATTGGCGGGAGACGAGCACAGATACGCAGTATTTT	CSARDWRETSTDTQYF
TRBJ1-5	.	13	TRBV7-9	few	TGTGCCAGCAGTAAACAGGAGAATCAGCCCCAGCATTTT	CASSKQENQPQHF
TRBJ1-3	.	15	TRBV25-1	.	TGTGCCAGCAGTGAACCGGGGAGCTCTGGAAACACCATATATTTT	CASSEPGSSGNTIYF
TRBJ1-2	TRBD1	13	TRBV29-1	.	TGCAGTGCTAGAGGACAGGGAACCTATGGCTACACCTTC	CSARGQGTYGYTF
TRBJ2-7	.	14	TRBV4-1	many	TGCGCCAGCAGCCAAGATGCGGATACCTACGAGCAGTACTTC	CASSQDADTYEQYF
TRBJ2-5	.	14	TRBV13	.	TGTGCCAGCAGCTTAGCGGGGAGAGGAGAGACCCAGTACTTC	CASSLAGRGETQYF
TRBJ2-5	.	11	TRBV10-1	.	TGCGCCAGCAGTGAGTCGGAGACCCAGTACTTC	CASSESETQYF
TRBJ2-2	.	11	TRBV9	.	TGTGCCAGCGGCGGTAGCAGGGAGCTGTTTTTT	CASGGSRELFF
TRBJ1-1	TRBD1	13	TRBV29-1	.	TGCAGCGCGCTCGGGCAGGGGGTCACTGAAGCTTTCTTT	CSALGQGVTEAFF
TRBJ2-5	.	14	TRBV27	.	TGTGCCAGCAGTTTATTGCCGGGCCAAGAGACCCAGTACTTC	CASSLLPGQETQYF
TRBJ2-1	.	12	TRBV29-1	.	TGCAGCGTTGACCGGGAACGTGGTGAGCAGTTCTTC	CSVDRERGEQFF
TRBJ1-2	.	12	TRBV12-3/TRBV12-4	.	TGTGCCACCCTGATACTCCCCCCTGGCTACACCTTC	CATLILPPGYTF
TRBJ1-5	.	14	TRBV19	.	TGTGCCAGTAGTATAGAGCCAGGCAATCAGCCCCAGCATTTT	CASSIEPGNQPQHF
TRBJ2-7	TRBD1	15	TRBV19	many	TGTGCCAGTACGCCCGGGACAGGGAGTATCCACGAGCAGTACTTC	CASTPGTGSIHEQYF
TRBJ2-7	.	11	TRBV7-9	medium-sized	TGTGCCAGCCAAGGGTCCTACGAGCAGTACTTC	CASQGSYEQYF
TRBJ1-5	.	17	TRBV24-1	.	TGTGCCACCAGTGAGGGAGGGAGACAACAAGGACATCAGCCCCAGCATTTT	CATSEGGRQQGHQPQHF